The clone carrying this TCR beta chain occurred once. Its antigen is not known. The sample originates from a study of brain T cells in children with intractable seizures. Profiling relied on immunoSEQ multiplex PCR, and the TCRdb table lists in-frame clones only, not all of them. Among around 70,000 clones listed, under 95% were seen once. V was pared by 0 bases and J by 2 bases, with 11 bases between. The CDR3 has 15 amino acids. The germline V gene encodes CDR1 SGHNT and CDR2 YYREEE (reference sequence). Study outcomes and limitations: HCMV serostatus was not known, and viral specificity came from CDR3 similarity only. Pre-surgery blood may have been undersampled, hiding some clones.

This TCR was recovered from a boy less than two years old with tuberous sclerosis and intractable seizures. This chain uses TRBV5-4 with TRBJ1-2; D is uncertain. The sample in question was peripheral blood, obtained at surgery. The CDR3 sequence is CASSLGGAENYGYTF. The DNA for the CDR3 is TGTGCCAGCAGCTTGGGAGGTGCGGAAAACTATGGCTACACCTTC.